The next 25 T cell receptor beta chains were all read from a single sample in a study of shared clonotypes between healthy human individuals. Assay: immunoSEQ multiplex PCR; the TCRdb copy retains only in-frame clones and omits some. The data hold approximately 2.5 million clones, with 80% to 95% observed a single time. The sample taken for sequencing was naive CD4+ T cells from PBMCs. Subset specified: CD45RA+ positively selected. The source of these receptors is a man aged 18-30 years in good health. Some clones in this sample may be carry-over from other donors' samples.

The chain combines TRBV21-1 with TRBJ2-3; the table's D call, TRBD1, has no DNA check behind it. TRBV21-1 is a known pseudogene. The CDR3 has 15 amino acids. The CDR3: CASSSGQEGTDTQYF. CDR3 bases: TGTGCCAGCAGCAGTGGACAGGAGGGCACAGATACGCAGTATTTT.

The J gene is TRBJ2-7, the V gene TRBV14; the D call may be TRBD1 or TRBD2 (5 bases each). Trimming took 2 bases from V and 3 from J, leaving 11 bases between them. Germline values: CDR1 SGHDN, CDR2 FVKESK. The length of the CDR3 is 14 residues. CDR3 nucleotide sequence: TGTGCCAGCAGCCAAAGAGGGGTTAACTACGAGCAGTACTTC. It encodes CASSQRGVNYEQYF. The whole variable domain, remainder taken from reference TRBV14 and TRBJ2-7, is EAGVTQFPSHSVIEKGQTVTLRCDPISGHDNLYWYRRVMGKEIKFLLHFVKESKQDESGMPNNRFLAERTGGTYSTLKVQPAELEDSGVYFCASSQRGVNYEQYFGPGTRLTVT.

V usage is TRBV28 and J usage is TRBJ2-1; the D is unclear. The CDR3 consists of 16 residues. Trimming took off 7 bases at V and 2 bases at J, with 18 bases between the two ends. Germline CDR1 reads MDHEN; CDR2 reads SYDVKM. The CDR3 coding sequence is TGTGCCAGCACTTACGTCCGGGCAGGTGCCTACAATGAGCAGTTCTTC. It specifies CASTYVRAGAYNEQFF.

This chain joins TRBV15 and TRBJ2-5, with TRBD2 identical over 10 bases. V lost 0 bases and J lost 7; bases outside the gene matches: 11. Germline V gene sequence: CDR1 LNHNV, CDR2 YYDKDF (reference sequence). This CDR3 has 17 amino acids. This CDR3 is CATSRDPRLAGRVTQYF. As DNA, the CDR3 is TGTGCCACCAGCAGAGATCCCAGACTAGCGGGCAGAGTGACCCAGTACTTC.

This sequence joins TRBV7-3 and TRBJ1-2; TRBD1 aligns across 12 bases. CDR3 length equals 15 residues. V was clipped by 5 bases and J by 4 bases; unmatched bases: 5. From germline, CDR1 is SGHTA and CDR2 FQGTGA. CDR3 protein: CASSPGTGGLYGYTF. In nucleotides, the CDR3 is TGTGCCAGCAGCCCCGGGACAGGGGGCCTCTATGGCTACACCTTC. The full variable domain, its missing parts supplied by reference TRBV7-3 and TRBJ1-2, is GAGVSQTPSNKVTEKGKYVELRCDPISGHTALYWYRQSLGQGPEFLIYFQGTGAADDSGLPNDRFFAVRPEGSVSTLKIQRTERGDSAVYLCASSPGTGGLYGYTFGSGTRLTVV.

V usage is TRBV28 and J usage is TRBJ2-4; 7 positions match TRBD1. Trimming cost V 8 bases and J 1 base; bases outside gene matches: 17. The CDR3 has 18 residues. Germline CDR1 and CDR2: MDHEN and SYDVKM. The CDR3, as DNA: TGTGCCAGCGGACTCGGGACAGCGTGGAGTTTGGCCAAAAACATTCAGTACTTC. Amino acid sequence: CASGLGTAWSLAKNIQYF. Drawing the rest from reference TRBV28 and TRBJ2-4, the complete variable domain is DVKVTQSSRYLVKRTGEKVFLECVQDMDHENMFWYRQDPGLGLRLIYFSYDVKMKEKGDIPEGYSVSREKKERFSLILESASTNQTSMYLCASGLGTAWSLAKNIQYFGAGTRLSVL.

CDR3 amino acids: CASSPGGGTKSPDNEQFF. The DNA of the CDR3 is TGTGCCAGCAGCCCCGGCGGAGGAACTAAAAGCCCAGACAATGAGCAGTTCTTC. The chain recombines TRBV11-1 with TRBJ2-1, with a possible D match to TRBD2 (5 bases). Trimming removed 5 bases at V and 5 bases at J, with 25 bases between. CDR3 length: 18 amino acids. CDR1 and CDR2 from the germline V gene are SGHAT and FQDESV (reference sequence).

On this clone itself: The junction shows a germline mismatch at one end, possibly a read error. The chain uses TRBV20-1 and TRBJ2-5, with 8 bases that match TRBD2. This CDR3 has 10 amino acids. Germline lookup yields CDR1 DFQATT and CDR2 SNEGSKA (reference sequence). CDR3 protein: CRGGGETQYF. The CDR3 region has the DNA TGTCGGGGGGGAGGCGAGACCCAGTACTTC.

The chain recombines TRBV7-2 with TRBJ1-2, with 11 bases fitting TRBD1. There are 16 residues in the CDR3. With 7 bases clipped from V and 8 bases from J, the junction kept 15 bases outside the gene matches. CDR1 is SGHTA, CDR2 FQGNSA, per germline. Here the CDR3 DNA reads TGTGCCAGCACCGGACAGGGGGCTTCCTATGTCGGCGGCTACACCTTC. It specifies CASTGQGASYVGGYTF. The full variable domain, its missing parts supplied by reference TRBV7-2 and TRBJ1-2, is GAGVSQSPSNKVTEKGKDVELRCDPISGHTALYWYRQSLGQGLEFLIYFQGNSAPDKSGLPSDRFSAERTGGSVSTLTIQRTQQEDSAVYLCASTGQGASYVGGYTFGSGTRLTVV.

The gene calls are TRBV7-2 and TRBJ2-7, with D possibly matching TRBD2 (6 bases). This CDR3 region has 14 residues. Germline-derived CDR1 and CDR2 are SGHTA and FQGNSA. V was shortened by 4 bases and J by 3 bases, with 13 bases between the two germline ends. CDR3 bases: TGTGCCAGCAGCTCCCAGTGGAGGGACTACGAGCAGTACTTC. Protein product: CASSSQWRDYEQYF. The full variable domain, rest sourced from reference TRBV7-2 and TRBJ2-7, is GAGVSQSPSNKVTEKGKDVELRCDPISGHTALYWYRQSLGQGLEFLIYFQGNSAPDKSGLPSDRFSAERTGGSVSTLTIQRTQQEDSAVYLCASSSQWRDYEQYFGPGTRLTVT.

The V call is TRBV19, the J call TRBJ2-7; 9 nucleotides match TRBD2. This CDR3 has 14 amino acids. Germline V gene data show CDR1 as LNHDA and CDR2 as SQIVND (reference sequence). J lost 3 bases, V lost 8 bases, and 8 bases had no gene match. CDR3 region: CASRLTSGLYEQYF. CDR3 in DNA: TGTGCCAGTCGCCTGACTAGCGGCCTCTACGAGCAGTACTTC.

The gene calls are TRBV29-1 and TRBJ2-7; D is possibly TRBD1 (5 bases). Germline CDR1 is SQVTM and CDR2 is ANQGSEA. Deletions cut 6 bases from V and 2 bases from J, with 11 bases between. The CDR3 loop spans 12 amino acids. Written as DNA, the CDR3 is TGCAGCGTGGTAAGGGGCCCCTACGAGCAGTACTTC. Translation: CSVVRGPYEQYF.

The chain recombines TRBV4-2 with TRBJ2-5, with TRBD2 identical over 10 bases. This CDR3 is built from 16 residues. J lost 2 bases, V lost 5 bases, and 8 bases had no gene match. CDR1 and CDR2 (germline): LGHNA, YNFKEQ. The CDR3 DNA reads TGTGCCAGCAGCACTCGACTAGCGGGCGATCAAGAGACCCAGTACTTC. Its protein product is CASSTRLAGDQETQYF.

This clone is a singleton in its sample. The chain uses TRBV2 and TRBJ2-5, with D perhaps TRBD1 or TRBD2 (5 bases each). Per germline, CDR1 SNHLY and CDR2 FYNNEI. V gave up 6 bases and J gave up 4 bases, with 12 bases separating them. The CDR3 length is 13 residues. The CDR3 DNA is TGTGCCAGCAGCCTGGGACGGCTAGAGACCCAGTACTTC. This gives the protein CASSLGRLETQYF. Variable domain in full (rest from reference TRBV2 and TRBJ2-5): EPEVTQTPSHQVTQMGQEVILRCVPISNHLYFYWYRQILGQKVEFLVSFYNNEISEKSEIFDDQFSVERPDGSNFTLKIRSTKLEDSAMYFCASSLGRLETQYFGPGTRLLVL.

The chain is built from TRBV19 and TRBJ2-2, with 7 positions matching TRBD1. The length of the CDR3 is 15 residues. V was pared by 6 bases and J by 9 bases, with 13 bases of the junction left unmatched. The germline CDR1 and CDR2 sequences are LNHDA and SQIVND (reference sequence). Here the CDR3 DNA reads TGTGCCAGTAGGAACCCGGGACAGAGCACGCGGGAGCTGTTTTTT. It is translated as CASRNPGQSTRELFF.

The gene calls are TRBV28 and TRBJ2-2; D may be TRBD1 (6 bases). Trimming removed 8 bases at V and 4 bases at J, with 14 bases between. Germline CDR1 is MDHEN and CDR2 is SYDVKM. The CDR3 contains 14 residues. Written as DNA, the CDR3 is TGTGCCAGCCTACAGGGCCTCAGCACCGGGGAGCTGTTTTTT. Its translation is CASLQGLSTGELFF.

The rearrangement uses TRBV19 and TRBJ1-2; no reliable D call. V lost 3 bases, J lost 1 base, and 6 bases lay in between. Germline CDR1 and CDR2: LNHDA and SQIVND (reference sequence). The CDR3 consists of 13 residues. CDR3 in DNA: TGTGCCAGTAGTATGGAAGTTAACTATGGCTACACCTTC. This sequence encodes CASSMEVNYGYTF.

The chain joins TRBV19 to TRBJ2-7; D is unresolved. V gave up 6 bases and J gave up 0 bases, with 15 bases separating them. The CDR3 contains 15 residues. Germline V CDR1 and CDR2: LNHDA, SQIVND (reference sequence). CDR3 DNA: TGTGCCAGTAGACCGGAAGCGCGAAGCTCCTACGAGCAGTACTTC. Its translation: CASRPEARSSYEQYF.

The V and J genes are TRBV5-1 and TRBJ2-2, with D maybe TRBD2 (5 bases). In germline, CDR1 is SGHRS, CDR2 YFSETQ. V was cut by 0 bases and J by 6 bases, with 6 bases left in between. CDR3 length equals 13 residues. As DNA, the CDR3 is TGCGCCAGCAGCTTGGGGAGGCCCGGGGAGCTGTTTTTT. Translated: CASSLGRPGELFF.

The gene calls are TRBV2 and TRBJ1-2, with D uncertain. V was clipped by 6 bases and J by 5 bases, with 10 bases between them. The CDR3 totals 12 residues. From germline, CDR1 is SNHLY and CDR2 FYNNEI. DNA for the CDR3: TGTGCCAGCAGAAGGGAGGGTTATGGCTACACCTTC. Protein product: CASRREGYGYTF.

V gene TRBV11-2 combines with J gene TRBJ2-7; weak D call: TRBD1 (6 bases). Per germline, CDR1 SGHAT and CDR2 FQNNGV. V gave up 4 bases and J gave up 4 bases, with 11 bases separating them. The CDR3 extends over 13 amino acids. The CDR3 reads CASSSDRSYEQYF. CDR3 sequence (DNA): TGTGCCAGCAGCTCGGACAGATCTTACGAGCAGTACTTC. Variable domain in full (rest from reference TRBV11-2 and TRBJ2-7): EAGVAQSPRYKIIEKRQSVAFWCNPISGHATLYWYQQILGQGPKLLIQFQNNGVVDDSQLPKDRFSAERLKGVDSTLKIQPAKLEDSAVYLCASSSDRSYEQYFGPGTRLTVT.

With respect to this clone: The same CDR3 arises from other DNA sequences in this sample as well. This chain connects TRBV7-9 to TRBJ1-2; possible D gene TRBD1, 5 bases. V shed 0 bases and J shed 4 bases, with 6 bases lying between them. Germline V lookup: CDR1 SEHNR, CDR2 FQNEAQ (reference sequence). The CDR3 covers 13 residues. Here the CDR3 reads CASSLAGGYGYTF. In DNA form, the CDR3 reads TGTGCCAGCAGCTTAGCGGGGGGCTATGGCTACACCTTC.

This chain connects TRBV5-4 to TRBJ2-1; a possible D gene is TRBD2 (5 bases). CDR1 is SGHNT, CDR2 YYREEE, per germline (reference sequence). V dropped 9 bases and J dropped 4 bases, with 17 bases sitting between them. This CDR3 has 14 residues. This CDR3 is CAIYQSRGYNEQFF. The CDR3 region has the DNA TGTGCCATCTACCAAAGTCGGGGTTACAATGAGCAGTTCTTC.

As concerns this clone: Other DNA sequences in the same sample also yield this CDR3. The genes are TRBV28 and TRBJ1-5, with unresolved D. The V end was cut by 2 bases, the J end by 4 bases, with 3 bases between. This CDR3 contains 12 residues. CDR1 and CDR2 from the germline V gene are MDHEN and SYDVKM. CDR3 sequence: CASSLRNQPQHF. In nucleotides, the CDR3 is TGTGCCAGCAGTTTAAGGAATCAGCCCCAGCATTTT.

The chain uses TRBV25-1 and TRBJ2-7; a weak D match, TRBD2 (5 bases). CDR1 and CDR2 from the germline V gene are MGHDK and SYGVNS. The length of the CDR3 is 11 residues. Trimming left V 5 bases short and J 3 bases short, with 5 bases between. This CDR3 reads CASSRDYEQYF. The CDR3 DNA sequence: TGTGCCAGCAGTCGGGACTACGAGCAGTACTTC.